Listed below are T cell receptor beta chains from one sample, sequenced in a study of breast tumors, draining lymph nodes, adjacent tissues. TCRdb re-analysed the multiplex PCR reads in MiXCR, keeping a single row per CDR3 protein. The table records 30,000 to 40,000 distinct CDR3 sequences, about 36% of them present only once. The specimen sequenced was breast tumor tissue. The receptors here all came from a female donor with breast cancer. Some clones in this sample may be carry-over from other donors' samples. Both conserved end residues are part of each CDR3. The D gene is left open where the match is weak. Size is stated for part of the rows, as once, few or many counts, or as a class when the clone is expanded.

j_call clone_size d_call v_call cdr3_aa cdr3_nt
TRBJ2-6 many NA TRBV15 CATSRGQALSGANVLTF TGTGCCACCAGCAGAGGGCAGGCCCTCTCTGGGGCCAACGTCCTGACTTTC
TRBJ2-1 few NA TRBV11-2 CASSQSFDTSYNEQFF TGTGCCAGCAGCCAATCTTTTGACACCTCCTACAATGAGCAGTTCTTC
TRBJ2-7 many NA TRBV20-1 CSARDHKSSYEQYF TGCAGTGCTAGAGATCACAAAAGCTCCTACGAGCAGTACTTC
TRBJ2-3 NA NA TRBV9 CASSPSGHTQYF TGTGCCAGCAGCCCAAGCGGTCATACGCAGTATTTT
TRBJ2-1 NA TRBD2 TRBV5-1 CASRFLSGSTNEQFF TGCGCCAGCAGGTTCCTAAGCGGGAGTACGAATGAGCAGTTCTTC
TRBJ2-4 many NA TRBV11-1 CASSPWPLGVLAKNIQYF TGTGCCAGCAGCCCGTGGCCCCTGGGGGTTCTAGCCAAAAACATTCAGTACTTC
TRBJ1-1 few NA TRBV6-1 CAIAVGGNTEAFF TGTGCCATAGCAGTGGGGGGCAACACTGAAGCTTTCTTT
TRBJ1-6 many NA TRBV18 CASSRNRNSPLHF TGTGCCAGCTCACGGAACAGGAATTCACCCCTCCACTTT
TRBJ2-1 NA TRBD2 TRBV11-2 CASSDRTSGPEQFF TGTGCCAGCAGCGACCGGACTAGCGGCCCTGAGCAGTTCTTC
TRBJ2-1 NA NA TRBV3-2 CASSQDRPRDSYNEQFF TGTGCCAGCAGCCAAGATAGGCCCAGGGACTCCTACAATGAGCAGTTCTTC
TRBJ2-5 NA NA TRBV5-6 CASTGRATLQETQYF TGTGCCAGCACTGGGCGGGCTACGCTGCAAGAGACCCAGTACTTC
TRBJ2-3 NA NA TRBV4-2 CASSQDFRITDTQYF TGTGCCAGCAGCCAAGATTTCAGAATCACAGATACGCAGTATTTT
TRBJ2-1 many NA TRBV20-1 CSARWDLGSYNEQFF TGCAGTGCTAGATGGGACCTGGGCTCCTACAATGAGCAGTTCTTC
TRBJ2-3 many TRBD2 TRBV12-3/TRBV12-4 CASSPRSGNIADTQYF TGTGCCAGCAGTCCCCGCAGCGGGAACATCGCAGATACGCAGTATTTT